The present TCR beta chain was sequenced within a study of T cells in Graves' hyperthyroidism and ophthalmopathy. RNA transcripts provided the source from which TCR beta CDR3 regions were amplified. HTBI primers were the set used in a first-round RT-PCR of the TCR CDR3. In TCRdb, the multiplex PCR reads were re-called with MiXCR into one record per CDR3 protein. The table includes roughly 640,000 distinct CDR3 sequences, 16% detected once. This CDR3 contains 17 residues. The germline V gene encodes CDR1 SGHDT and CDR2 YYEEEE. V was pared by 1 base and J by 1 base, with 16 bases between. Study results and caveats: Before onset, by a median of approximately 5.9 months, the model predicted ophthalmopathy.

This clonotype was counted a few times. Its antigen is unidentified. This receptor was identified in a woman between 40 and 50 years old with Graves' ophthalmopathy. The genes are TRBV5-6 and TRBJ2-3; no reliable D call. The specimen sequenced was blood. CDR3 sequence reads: CASSLWTVARGTDTQYF. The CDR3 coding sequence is TGTGCCAGCAGCTTGTGGACGGTGGCTCGGGGCACAGATACGCAGTATTTT.